This T cell receptor (beta chain) was recorded in a study of tumor and adjacent non-tumor tissue in lung cancer. This CDR3 has 16 residues. CDR1 is SGDLS, CDR2 YYNGEE, per germline. Points on this clonotype: The germline gene is not matched at one end of the junction; a read error may be the cause.

TCRbeta libraries were built with three rounds of nested PCR, modified from ARM-PCR. One entry per CDR3 protein results from TCRdb running MiXCR on the multiplex PCR reads. The repertoire holds around 70,000 distinct CDR3 sequences, 73% seen once, with roughly 27% in the top ten. No cell sorting was done before RNA was extracted from the tissue. What was sequenced was lung tumor tissue. The TCR sequence derives from a man aged 60-69 years with non-small cell lung cancer. J is TRBJ1-3 and V is TRBV9; D not certain. In DNA form, the CDR3 reads TGTGCCAGCAGCGTAGAACCCCACCCCTCTGGTAACACCATATATTTT. It codes for CASSVEPHPSGNTIYF.